One TCR beta chain is described in this entry. What it binds is not known. Clones were sequenced by immunoSEQ multiplex PCR, and TCRdb holds only the in-frame ones, with some missing. The table records about 40,000 clones, 86% of them present only once. This entry comes from a study of lymphopenia after photon versus proton radiotherapy. Study-level points and caveats: Post-nadir diversity loss with photons came from oligoclonal expansion, particularly CD8+ Temra cells. Under photons, naive T cells and diversity fell while effector/memory populations rose. A bigger post-nadir fall in TCR diversity correlated inversely with survival time in deceased patients.

This material consisted of peripheral blood, taken from a patient treated with proton-based radiotherapy. The origin of this receptor is a woman in her sixties or seventies with pancreatic cancer. Some clones in this sample may be carry-over from other donors' samples.

CDR3 protein: CASSPPTGQSYEQYF. CDR3 bases: TGTGCCAGCTCACCACCAACAGGGCAAAGCTACGAGCAGTACTTC. The chain carries TRBV18 and TRBJ2-7; tentative D call: TRBD1 (6 bases). V shed 0 bases and J shed 3 bases, with 12 bases lying between them. Per the germline V gene, CDR1 is KGHSH and CDR2 is LQKENI. This CDR3 is 15 amino acids long.